A selection of T cell receptor beta chains follows, all from one sample in a study of shared T cell receptors in the human thymus. The assay was immunoSEQ multiplex PCR, and TCRdb's table has in-frame clones only and misses some. The table shows 550,000 to 800,000 clones, with approximately 85% occurring only once. These data were also reused for a study on human thymus T cells.

Sequences were obtained from thymocytes. The receptors derive from a girl less than two years old with a congenital heart defect. Both conserved end residues are trimmed from each CDR3. A D gene is named only where the DNA matches it firmly.

j_call d_call v_call cdr3_aa
TRBJ1-1 - TRBV30 AWKVWGPQAEAF
TRBJ2-2 - TRBV27 ASSRQVGTGELF
TRBJ1-6 TRBD1 TRBV27 ASNPRDRVDSPLH
TRBJ1-1 - TRBV10-2 ASSEAGAAF
TRBJ2-7 - TRBV10-3 AIRETRVNEQY
TRBJ2-1 - TRBV6-6 ASSYFPGGLLNEQF
TRBJ2-2 - TRBV28 ASSSRGANTGELF
TRBJ1-1 - TRBV30 AWSNPGIRYLRAAF
TRBJ2-1 - TRBV18 ASSPVPKQGSYNEQF
TRBJ1-2 - TRBV28 ASSLPLGGSGVHT
TRBJ1-2 - TRBV6-1 ASSQPQGANYGYT
TRBJ2-1 TRBD1 TRBV5-4 ASSQGQGMIDEQF
TRBJ2-7 TRBD1 TRBV7-3 ASSPPLGLIQGKASEQY
TRBJ1-2 TRBD1 TRBV7-9 ASSFRDSYGYT
TRBJ2-5 TRBD2 TRBV9 ASSVLAGQETQY
TRBJ1-4 TRBD1 TRBV19 ASRRGRGEKLF
TRBJ2-7 - TRBV5-1 ASSFFQDTYGQY
TRBJ2-2 - TRBV28 ASLPGHRNTGELF
TRBJ2-5 - TRBV5-4 ASGLRGGLQETQY
TRBJ2-7 - TRBV10-3 AISEIGRVYEQY
TRBJ1-2 TRBD1 TRBV6-1 ASTGDQRGYT
TRBJ1-2 TRBD1 TRBV6-1 ASSESTGTAYGYT
TRBJ1-5 TRBD1 TRBV19 ASSLPWSGQGNQPQH
TRBJ2-7 - TRBV6-1 ASAGYEQY
TRBJ1-2 TRBD1 TRBV11-2 ASSLPDRGDGYT
TRBJ1-2 TRBD1 TRBV7-2 ASSLVWEMDRDYYGYT
TRBJ1-1 - TRBV7-6 ASSHRRGRGQNTEAF
TRBJ1-2 - TRBV15 ATGQSGYGYT
TRBJ2-7 - TRBV28 ASSLVAGNTYEQY
TRBJ1-1 TRBD1 TRBV5-6 ASSLGQGLNTEAF
TRBJ2-1 TRBD1 TRBV5-6 ASIGTGADNEQF
TRBJ2-5 - TRBV4-1 ASSQSEPGRETQY
TRBJ1-6 - TRBV7-8 ANSLIRNSPLH
TRBJ1-2 - TRBV6-6 ASPILPGGGYT
TRBJ1-5 TRBD1 TRBV28 ASSVTGEGGNQPQH
TRBJ2-1 TRBD1 TRBV4-2 ASSQDPAGGYNEQF
TRBJ1-3 - TRBV5-6 ASSLSGGSGNTIY
TRBJ1-1 - TRBV29-1 SVERVRGTEAF
TRBJ1-1 - TRBV6-1 ASSGKGVGCTEAF
TRBJ1-2 - TRBV6-5 ASAGASSRYT
TRBJ1-2 - TRBV25-1 ASSPVTQFPNYGYT
TRBJ1-2 - TRBV5-4 ASSSGQDSFYGYT
TRBJ2-7 - TRBV9 ASSVGGGLPYEQY
TRBJ2-1 TRBD2 TRBV7-2 ASSIPTGTSGADEQF
TRBJ1-1 TRBD1 TRBV5-5 ASSLPDLPGGARAF